What follows describes a single T cell receptor beta chain. At one end, the junction sequence differs from germline, possibly due to a read error. The germline V gene has CDR1 DFQATT and CDR2 SNEGSKA (reference sequence). This CDR3 is 11 amino acids long. This sample stems from a study of blood T cells in healthy people across ages. A sample-barcoded 5' primer and a J-beta primer mix were used in a second PCR of roughly 7 to 12 cycles. In TCRdb, the 5' RACE reads were re-called with MiXCR into one record per CDR3 protein. The sample has about 720,000 distinct CDR3 sequences; 22% are singletons. Total RNA extraction produced at least 6 micrograms (per sample) for the study.

The specimen sequenced was blood. This sequence joins TRBV20-1 and TRBJ2-5, with TRBD2 matching over 7 bases. This TCR was sampled from a man aged 65-85 years in good health. The CDR3 loop reads CSGAGEETPYF. The CDR3 DNA reads as TGCAGTGGGGCGGGAGAAGAGACCCCGTACTTC.